Listed below are T cell receptor beta chains from one sample, sequenced in a study of blood T cells in healthy people across ages. One entry per CDR3 protein results from TCRdb running MiXCR on the 5' RACE reads. The table has about 780,000 distinct CDR3 sequences, less than 60% seen once. The specimen was blood. The receptors originated from a man older than 75 in good health. CDR3s include the opening cysteine and the closing phenylalanine or tryptophan. D genes are given only for firm matches. Some rows have no size entry. The others give once, few or many, or a class for an expanded clone.

>once|TRBV15|TRBJ2-3|NA
TGTGCCACCAGCAGGACGGCGGTTTCGAATACGCAGTATTTT
CATSRTAVSNTQYF
>NA|TRBV28|TRBJ1-2|NA
TGTGCCAGCGACGCCCCGGAGGGGGGCTATGGCTACACCTTC
CASDAPEGGYGYTF
>NA|TRBV28|TRBJ1-2|TRBD1
TGTGCCAGCAGTTCGTTCAGGGGGTATGGCTACACCTTC
CASSSFRGYGYTF
>NA|TRBV6-6|TRBJ1-1|NA
TGTGCCAGCAGTTACAGGGGCGACACTGAAGCTTTCTTT
CASSYRGDTEAFF
>NA|TRBV6-5|TRBJ2-7|NA
TGTGCCAGCAGTGTATACGCATCCGCTGATGAGCAGTACTTC
CASSVYASADEQYF
>NA|TRBV21-1|TRBJ2-4|NA
TGTGCCAGCAGCGAGCGAAGCGGATTGGACGGGCAGTACTTC
CASSERSGLDGQYF
>NA|TRBV27|TRBJ2-1|NA
TGTGCCACCACAACCCAAGGCAATGAGCAGTTCTTC
CATTTQGNEQFF
>NA|TRBV29-1|TRBJ2-1|NA
TGCAGCGTTGTCCGGTTCCCATACAATGAGCAGTTCTTC
CSVVRFPYNEQFF
>NA|TRBV28|TRBJ2-5|TRBD1
TGTGCCAGCAGATTGCCTTATGGACAGGGGGCGATGTGGGAGACCCAGTACTTC
CASRLPYGQGAMWETQYF
>NA|TRBV20-1|TRBJ1-1|TRBD1
TGCAGTGCTCCGGGACAGCCGAACACTGAAGCTTTCTTT
CSAPGQPNTEAFF
>once|TRBV29-1|TRBJ2-3|NA
TGCAGCGTGCTCCCCGGAGGGATGGATACGCAGTATTTT
CSVLPGGMDTQYF
>many|TRBV5-1|TRBJ1-5|NA
TGCGCCAGCAGCTTGGTGGGGGGAAATCAGCCCCAGCATTTT
CASSLVGGNQPQHF
>NA|TRBV24-1|TRBJ2-3|NA
TGTGCCACCAGTGATCCCCTTAAGGATACGCAGTATTTT
CATSDPLKDTQYF
>few|TRBV28|TRBJ2-4|TRBD1
TGTGCCAGCAGTTTCCCGGGACAGGGGACCAAAAACATTCAGTACTTC
CASSFPGQGTKNIQYF
>NA|TRBV12-3/TRBV12-4|TRBJ2-5|NA
TGTGCCAGCAATACAACGACAGGACTGGGGCAGTACTTC
CASNTTTGLGQYF
>few|TRBV29-1|TRBJ1-1|NA
TGCAGCGGGGGCGAAGCTGAAGCTTTCTTT
CSGGEAEAFF
>once|TRBV28|TRBJ2-7|NA
TGTGCCAGCAGTTTACCAGGGGGGGGATCCCACGAGCAGTACTTC
CASSLPGGGSHEQYF
>NA|TRBV5-1|TRBJ1-2|NA
TGCGCCAGCAACTTGGGGGCAGACCAGCACTATGGCTACACCTTC
CASNLGADQHYGYTF
>NA|TRBV7-2|TRBJ1-2|TRBD1
TGTGCCAGCAGCGTTAACAGGGGCCTTGGCTATGGCTACACCTTC
CASSVNRGLGYGYTF
>NA|TRBV5-1|TRBJ1-2|NA
TGCGCCAGCAGCTTGGATACAGGGTCTCAGGGCTACACCTTC
CASSLDTGSQGYTF
>NA|TRBV20-1|TRBJ1-4|NA
TGCAGTGCTAGAGATTTTGGGTCGGGAAATGAAAAACTGTTTTTT
CSARDFGSGNEKLFF
>NA|TRBV20-1|TRBJ2-1|NA
TGCAGTGCTAGCTTGGCGGCTAGCTCCTACAATAAGCAGTTCTTC
CSASLAASSYNKQFF
>few|TRBV27|TRBJ2-3|NA
TGTGCCAGCAGTTTGCCCCCCCCAGGGAGAGATACGCAGTATTTT
CASSLPPPGRDTQYF
>few|TRBV28|TRBJ2-7|TRBD2
TGTGCCAGCGCAACGGGGACTAGCGGGAGCGTATTCTACAATGAGCAGTACTTC
CASATGTSGSVFYNEQYF
>NA|TRBV9|TRBJ2-7|NA
TGTGCCAGCAGTGTTGACAGCCGGATGGGCGAGCAGTACTTC
CASSVDSRMGEQYF
>NA|TRBV7-6|TRBJ2-4|NA
TGTGCCAGCAGCTTACGCGATGGGACCAAAAACATTCAGTACTTC
CASSLRDGTKNIQYF
>NA|TRBV27|TRBJ2-1|TRBD2
TGTGCCAGCAGTTTATTGCCGGGAGGTCTCGACAATGAGCAGTTCTTC
CASSLLPGGLDNEQFF
>NA|TRBV6-1|TRBJ2-5|NA
TGTGCCAGCAGTGAACGGCAGAAAGAGACCCAGTACTTC
CASSERQKETQYF
>few|TRBV12-3/TRBV12-4|TRBJ2-7|NA
TGTGCCAGCAGACGGCGAGAGGGAGCCTACGAGCAGTACTTC
CASRRREGAYEQYF
>NA|TRBV4-3|TRBJ2-1|NA
TGCGCCAGCAGCCAATCCAGACTTACTAATGAGCAGTTCTTC
CASSQSRLTNEQFF
>NA|TRBV5-6|TRBJ2-1|TRBD1
TGTGCCAGCAGGCGCGACAGGGACCGAAGCTCCTACAATGAGCAGTTCTTC
CASRRDRDRSSYNEQFF
>NA|TRBV12-3/TRBV12-4|TRBJ2-5|TRBD2
TGTGCCAGCAGTCCCTCTAGCGGGAGGAACCAAGAGACCCAGTACTTC
CASSPSSGRNQETQYF
>NA|TRBV29-1|TRBJ2-7|TRBD2
TGCAGCGTTGGGCTAGCGGGAGATGGAGAGCAGTACTTC
CSVGLAGDGEQYF
>NA|TRBV27|TRBJ2-7|TRBD1
TGTGCCAGCACTCTGACAGGGGGGGTTTACGAGCAGTACTTC
CASTLTGGVYEQYF
>few|TRBV11-2|TRBJ2-1|NA
TGTGCCAGCAGCTTCGGGGTCCGGGGAAGCTCCTACAATGAGCAGTTCTTC
CASSFGVRGSSYNEQFF
>NA|TRBV29-1|TRBJ2-1|NA
TGCAGCGTCCCCCTCCCGGACACACAATACAATGAGCAGTTCTTC
CSVPLPDTQYNEQFF
>few|TRBV7-3|TRBJ2-3|NA
TGTGCCAGCAGCTTAAACTTCTTTGATACGCAGTATTTT
CASSLNFFDTQYF